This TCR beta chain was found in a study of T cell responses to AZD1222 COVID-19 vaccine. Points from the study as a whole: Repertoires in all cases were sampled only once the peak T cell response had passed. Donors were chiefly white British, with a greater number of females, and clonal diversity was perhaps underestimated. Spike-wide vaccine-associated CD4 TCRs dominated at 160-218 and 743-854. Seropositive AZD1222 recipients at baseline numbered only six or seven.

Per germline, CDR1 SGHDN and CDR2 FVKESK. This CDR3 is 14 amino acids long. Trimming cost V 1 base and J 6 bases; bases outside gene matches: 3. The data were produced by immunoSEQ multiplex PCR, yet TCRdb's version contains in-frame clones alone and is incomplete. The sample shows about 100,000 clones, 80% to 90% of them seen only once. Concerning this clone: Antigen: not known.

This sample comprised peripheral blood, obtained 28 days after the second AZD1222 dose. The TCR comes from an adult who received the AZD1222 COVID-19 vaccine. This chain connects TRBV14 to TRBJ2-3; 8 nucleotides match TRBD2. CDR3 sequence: CASSQGLASDTQYF. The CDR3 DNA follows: TGTGCCAGCAGCCAAGGACTAGCGAGCGATACGCAGTATTTT.